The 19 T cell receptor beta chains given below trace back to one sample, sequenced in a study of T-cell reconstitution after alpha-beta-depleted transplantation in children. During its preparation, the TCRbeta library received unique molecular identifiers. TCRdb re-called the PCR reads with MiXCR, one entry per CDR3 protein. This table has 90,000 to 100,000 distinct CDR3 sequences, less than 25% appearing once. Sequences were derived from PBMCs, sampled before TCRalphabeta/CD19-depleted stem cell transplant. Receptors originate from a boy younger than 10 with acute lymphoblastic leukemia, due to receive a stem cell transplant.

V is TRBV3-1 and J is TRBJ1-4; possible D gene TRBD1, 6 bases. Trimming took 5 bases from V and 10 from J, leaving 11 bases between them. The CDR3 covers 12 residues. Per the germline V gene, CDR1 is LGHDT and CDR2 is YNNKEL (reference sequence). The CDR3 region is CASSSQGRKLFF. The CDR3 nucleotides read TGTGCCAGCAGCAGCCAGGGGCGAAAACTGTTTTTT.

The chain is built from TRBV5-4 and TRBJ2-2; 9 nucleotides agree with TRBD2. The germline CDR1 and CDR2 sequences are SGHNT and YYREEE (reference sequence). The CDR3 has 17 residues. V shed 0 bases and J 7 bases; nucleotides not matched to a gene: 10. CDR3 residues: CASSLGLAEGISGELFF. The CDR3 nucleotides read TGTGCCAGCAGCTTGGGACTAGCGGAGGGAATTAGCGGGGAGCTGTTTTTT.

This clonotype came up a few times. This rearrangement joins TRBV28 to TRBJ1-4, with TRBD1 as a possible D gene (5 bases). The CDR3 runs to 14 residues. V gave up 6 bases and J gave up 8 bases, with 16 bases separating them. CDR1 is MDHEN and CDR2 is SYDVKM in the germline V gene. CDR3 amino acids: CASRGGSVREKLFF. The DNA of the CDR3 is TGTGCCAGCAGGGGGGGATCCGTACGGGAAAAACTGTTTTTT.

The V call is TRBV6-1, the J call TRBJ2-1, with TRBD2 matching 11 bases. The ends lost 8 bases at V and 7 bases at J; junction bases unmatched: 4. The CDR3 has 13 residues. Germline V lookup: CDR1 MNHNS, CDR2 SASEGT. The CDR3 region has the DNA TGTGCCAGCGGGGGACTAGCGGATAATGAGCAGTTCTTC. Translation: CASGGLADNEQFF.

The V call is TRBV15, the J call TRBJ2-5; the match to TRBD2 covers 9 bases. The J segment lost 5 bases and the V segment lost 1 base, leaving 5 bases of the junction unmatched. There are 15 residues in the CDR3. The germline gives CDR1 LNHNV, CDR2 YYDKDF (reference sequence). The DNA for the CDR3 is TGTGCCACCAGCAGAGCGGGGACTAGCTGGGAGACCCAGTACTTC. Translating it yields CATSRAGTSWETQYF.

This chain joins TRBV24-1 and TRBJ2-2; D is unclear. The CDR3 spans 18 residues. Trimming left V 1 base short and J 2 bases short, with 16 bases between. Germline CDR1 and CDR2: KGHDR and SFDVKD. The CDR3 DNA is TGTGCCACCAGTGATTTTTCCAGAGCCCATACTAACACCGGGGAGCTGTTTTTT. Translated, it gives CATSDFSRAHTNTGELFF.

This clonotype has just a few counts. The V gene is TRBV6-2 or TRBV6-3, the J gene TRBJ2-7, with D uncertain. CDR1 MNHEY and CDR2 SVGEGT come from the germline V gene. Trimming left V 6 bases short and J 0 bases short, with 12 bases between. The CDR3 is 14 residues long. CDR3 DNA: TGTGCCAGCAGCCTCGAAACAGTCTCCTACGAGCAGTACTTC. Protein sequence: CASSLETVSYEQYF.

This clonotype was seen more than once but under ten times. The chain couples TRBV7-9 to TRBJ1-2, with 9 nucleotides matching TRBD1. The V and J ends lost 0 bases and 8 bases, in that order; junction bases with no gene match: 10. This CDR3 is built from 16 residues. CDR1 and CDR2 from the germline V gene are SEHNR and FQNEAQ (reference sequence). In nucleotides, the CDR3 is TGTGCCAGCAGCTTAGCGGAGACAGGGGGAGTTAGAGGCTACACCTTC. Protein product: CASSLAETGGVRGYTF.

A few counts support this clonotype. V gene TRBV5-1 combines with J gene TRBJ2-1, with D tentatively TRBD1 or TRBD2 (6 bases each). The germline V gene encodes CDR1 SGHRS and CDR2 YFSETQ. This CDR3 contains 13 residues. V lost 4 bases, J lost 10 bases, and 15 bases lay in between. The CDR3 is CASSPHLGGEQFF. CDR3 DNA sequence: TGCGCCAGCAGCCCCCACCTCGGGGGCGAGCAGTTCTTC. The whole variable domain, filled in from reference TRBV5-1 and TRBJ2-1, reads KAGVTQTPRYLIKTRGQQVTLSCSPISGHRSVSWYQQTPGQGLQFLFEYFSETQRNKGNFPGRFSGRQFSNSRSEMNVSTLELGDSALYLCASSPHLGGEQFFGPGTRLTVL.

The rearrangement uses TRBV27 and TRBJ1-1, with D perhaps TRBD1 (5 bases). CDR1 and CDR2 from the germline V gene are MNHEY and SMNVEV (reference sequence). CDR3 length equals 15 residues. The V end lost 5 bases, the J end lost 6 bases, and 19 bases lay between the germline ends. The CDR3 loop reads CASSPLPGLSAEAFF. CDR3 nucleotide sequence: TGTGCCAGCAGTCCACTACCGGGACTTTCTGCTGAAGCTTTCTTT.

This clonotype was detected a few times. CDR3 region: CASSPYWRNTGELFF. The DNA for the CDR3 is TGTGCCAGCAGTCCGTACTGGCGGAACACCGGGGAGCTGTTTTTT. The chain joins TRBV28 to TRBJ2-2, with D unresolved. The CDR3 runs to 15 residues. The V end lost 5 bases, the J end lost 1 base, and 11 bases lay between the germline ends. Germline assignment: CDR1 MDHEN and CDR2 SYDVKM.

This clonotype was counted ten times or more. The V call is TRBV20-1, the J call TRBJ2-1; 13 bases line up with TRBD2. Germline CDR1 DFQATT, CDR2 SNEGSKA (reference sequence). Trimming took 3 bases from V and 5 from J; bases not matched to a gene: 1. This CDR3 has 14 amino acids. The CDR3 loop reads CSASGLAGDNEQFF. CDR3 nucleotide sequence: TGCAGTGCTAGTGGACTAGCGGGGGACAATGAGCAGTTCTTC.

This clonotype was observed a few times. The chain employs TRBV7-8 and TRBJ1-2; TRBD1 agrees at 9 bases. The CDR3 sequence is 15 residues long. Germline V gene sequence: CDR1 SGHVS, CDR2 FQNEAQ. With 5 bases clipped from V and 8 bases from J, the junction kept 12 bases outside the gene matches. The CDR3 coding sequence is TGTGCCAGCAGCATAATGGGTGGGACAGGGAGCGGCTACACCTTC. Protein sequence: CASSIMGGTGSGYTF.

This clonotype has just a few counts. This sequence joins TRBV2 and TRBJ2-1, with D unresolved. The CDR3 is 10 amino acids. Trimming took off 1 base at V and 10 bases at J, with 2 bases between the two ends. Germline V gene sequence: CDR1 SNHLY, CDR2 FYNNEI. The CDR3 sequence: CASSEEEQFF. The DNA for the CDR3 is TGTGCCAGCAGTGAAGAGGAGCAGTTCTTC. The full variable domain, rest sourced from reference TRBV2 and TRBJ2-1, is EPEVTQTPSHQVTQMGQEVILRCVPISNHLYFYWYRQILGQKVEFLVSFYNNEISEKSEIFDDQFSVERPDGSNFTLKIRSTKLEDSAMYFCASSEEEQFFGPGTRLTVL.

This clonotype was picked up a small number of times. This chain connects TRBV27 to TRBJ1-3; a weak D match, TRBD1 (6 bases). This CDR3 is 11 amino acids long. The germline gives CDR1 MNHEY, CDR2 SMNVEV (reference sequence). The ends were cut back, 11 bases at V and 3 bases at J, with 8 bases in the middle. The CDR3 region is CASRGGNTIYF. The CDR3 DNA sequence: TGTGCCTCCAGGGGTGGAAACACCATATATTTT.

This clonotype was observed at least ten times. The CDR3 DNA reads as TGCAGTGCTAGACTAGCGGATTTTGAGCAGTTCTTC. This codes for CSARLADFEQFF. The rearrangement joins TRBV20-1 to TRBJ2-1, with TRBD2 identical over 7 bases. The CDR3 is made up of 12 amino acids. Germline V gene sequence: CDR1 DFQATT, CDR2 SNEGSKA (reference sequence). J was trimmed by 9 bases and V by 2 bases; bases with no gene match: 4.

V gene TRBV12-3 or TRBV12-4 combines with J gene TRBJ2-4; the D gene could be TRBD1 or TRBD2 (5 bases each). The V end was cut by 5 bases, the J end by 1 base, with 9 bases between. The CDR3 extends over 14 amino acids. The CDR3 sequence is CASSGGEAKNIQYF. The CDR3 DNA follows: TGTGCCAGCAGTGGGGGAGAGGCCAAAAACATTCAGTACTTC.

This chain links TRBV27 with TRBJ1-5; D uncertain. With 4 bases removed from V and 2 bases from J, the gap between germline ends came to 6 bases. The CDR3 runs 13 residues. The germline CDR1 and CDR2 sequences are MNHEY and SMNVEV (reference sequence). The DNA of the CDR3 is TGTGCCAGCAGTTCCAGGCGCAATCAGCCCCAGCATTTT. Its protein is CASSSRRNQPQHF.

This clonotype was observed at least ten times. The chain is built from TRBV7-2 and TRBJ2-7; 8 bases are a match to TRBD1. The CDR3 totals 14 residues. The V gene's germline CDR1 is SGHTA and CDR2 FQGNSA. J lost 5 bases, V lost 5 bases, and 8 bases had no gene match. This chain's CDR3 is CASSRTGTSHEQYF. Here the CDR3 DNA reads TGTGCCAGCAGCCGGACAGGGACCAGCCACGAGCAGTACTTC. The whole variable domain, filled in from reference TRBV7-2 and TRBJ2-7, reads GAGVSQSPSNKVTEKGKDVELRCDPISGHTALYWYRQSLGQGLEFLIYFQGNSAPDKSGLPSDRFSAERTGGSVSTLTIQRTQQEDSAVYLCASSRTGTSHEQYFGPGTRLTVT.